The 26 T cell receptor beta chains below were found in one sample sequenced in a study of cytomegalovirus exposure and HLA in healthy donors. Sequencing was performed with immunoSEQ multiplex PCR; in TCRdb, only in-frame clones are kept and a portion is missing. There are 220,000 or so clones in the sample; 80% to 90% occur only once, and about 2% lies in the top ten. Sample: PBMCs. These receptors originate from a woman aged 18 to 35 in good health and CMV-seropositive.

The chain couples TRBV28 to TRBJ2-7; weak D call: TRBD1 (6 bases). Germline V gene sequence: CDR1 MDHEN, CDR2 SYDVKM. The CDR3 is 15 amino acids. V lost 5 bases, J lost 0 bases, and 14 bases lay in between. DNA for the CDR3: TGTGCCAGCAGTAAACGGAACAGGGACTCCTACGAGCAGTACTTC. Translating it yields CASSKRNRDSYEQYF. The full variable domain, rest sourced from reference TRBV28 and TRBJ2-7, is DVKVTQSSRYLVKRTGEKVFLECVQDMDHENMFWYRQDPGLGLRLIYFSYDVKMKEKGDIPEGYSVSREKKERFSLILESASTNQTSMYLCASSKRNRDSYEQYFGPGTRLTVT.

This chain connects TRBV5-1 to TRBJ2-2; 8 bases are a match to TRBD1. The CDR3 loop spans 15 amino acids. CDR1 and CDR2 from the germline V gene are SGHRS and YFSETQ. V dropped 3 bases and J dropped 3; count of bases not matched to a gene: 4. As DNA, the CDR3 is TGCGCCAGCAGCTCTCGACAGGGGCACACCGGGGAGCTGTTTTTT. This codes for CASSSRQGHTGELFF.

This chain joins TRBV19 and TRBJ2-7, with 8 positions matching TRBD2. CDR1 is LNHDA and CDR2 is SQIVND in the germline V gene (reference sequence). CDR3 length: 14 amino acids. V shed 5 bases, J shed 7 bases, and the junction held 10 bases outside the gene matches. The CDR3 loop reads CASSLKREPREQYF. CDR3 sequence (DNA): TGTGCCAGTAGTTTGAAGCGGGAGCCTCGGGAGCAGTACTTC.

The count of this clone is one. CDR3 nucleotide sequence: TGTGCCAGCAGCTTAGTCCGGTGGGATACGCAGTATTTT. Protein: CASSLVRWDTQYF. The chain links TRBV11-2 to TRBJ2-3; D remains unclear. CDR1 and CDR2 from the germline V gene are SGHAT and FQNNGV. CDR3 length: 13 amino acids. The ends were cut back, 1 base at V and 6 bases at J, with 8 bases in the middle.

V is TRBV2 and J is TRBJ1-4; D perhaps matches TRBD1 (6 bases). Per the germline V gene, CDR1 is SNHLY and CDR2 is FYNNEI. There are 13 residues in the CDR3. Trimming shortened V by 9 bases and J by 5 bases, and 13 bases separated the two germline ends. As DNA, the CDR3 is TGTGCCAGTCACCGAACAGGGAATGAAAAACTGTTTTTT. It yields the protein CASHRTGNEKLFF.

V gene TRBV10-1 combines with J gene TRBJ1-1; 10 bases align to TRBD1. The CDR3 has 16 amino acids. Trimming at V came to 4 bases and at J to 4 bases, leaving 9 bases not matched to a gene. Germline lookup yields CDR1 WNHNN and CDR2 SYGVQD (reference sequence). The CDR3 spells CASSGPPWTGGTEAFF. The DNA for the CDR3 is TGCGCCAGCAGTGGACCTCCTTGGACAGGGGGCACTGAAGCTTTCTTT.

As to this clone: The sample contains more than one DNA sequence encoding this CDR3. CDR3 residues: CASSLQGSYGYTF. Here the CDR3 DNA reads TGTGCCAGCAGCTTACAGGGGTCCTATGGCTACACCTTC. The genes are TRBV27 and TRBJ1-2, with 7 bases aligning to TRBD1. The CDR3 consists of 13 residues. Germline trimming cut 6 bases from V and 4 bases from J; bases unmatched to any gene: 5. Germline CDR1 is MNHEY and CDR2 is SMNVEV (reference sequence).

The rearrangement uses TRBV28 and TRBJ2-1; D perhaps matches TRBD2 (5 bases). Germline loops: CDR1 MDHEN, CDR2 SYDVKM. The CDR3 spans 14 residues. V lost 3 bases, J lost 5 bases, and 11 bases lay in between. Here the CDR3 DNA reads TGTGCCAGCAGTTTCCCAACTAGAAACAATGAGCAGTTCTTC. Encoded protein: CASSFPTRNNEQFF.

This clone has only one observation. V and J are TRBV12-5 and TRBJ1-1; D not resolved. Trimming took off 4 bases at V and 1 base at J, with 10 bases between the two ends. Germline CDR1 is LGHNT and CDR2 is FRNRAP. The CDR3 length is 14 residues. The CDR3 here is CASGSLLKNTEAFF. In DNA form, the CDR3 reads TGTGCTAGTGGTTCCTTACTGAAGAACACTGAAGCTTTCTTT.

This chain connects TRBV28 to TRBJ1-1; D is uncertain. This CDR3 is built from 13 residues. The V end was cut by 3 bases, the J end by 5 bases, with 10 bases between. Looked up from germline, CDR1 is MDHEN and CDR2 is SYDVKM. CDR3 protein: CASSFGYSTEAFF. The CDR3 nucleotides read TGTGCCAGCAGTTTCGGGTATTCTACTGAAGCTTTCTTT.

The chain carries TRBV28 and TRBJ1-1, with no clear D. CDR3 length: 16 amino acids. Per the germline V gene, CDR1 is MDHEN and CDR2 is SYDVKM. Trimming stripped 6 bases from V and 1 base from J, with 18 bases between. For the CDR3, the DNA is TGTGCCAGCAGCCCCCACCGAGGAGTTGGGAACACTGAAGCTTTCTTT. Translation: CASSPHRGVGNTEAFF.

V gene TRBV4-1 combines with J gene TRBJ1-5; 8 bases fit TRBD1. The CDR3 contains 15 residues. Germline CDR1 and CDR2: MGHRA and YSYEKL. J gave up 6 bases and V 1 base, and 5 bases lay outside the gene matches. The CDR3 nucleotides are TGCGCCAGCAGCCAAGTCAGGGGGCAAAGTCAGCCCCAGCATTTT. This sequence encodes CASSQVRGQSQPQHF.

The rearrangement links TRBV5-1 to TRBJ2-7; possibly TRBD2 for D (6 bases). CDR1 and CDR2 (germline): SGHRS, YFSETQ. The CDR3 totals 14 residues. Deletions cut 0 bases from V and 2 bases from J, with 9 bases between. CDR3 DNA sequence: TGCGCCAGCAGCTTGGAACTAGCTCCCTACGAGCAGTACTTC. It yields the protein CASSLELAPYEQYF.

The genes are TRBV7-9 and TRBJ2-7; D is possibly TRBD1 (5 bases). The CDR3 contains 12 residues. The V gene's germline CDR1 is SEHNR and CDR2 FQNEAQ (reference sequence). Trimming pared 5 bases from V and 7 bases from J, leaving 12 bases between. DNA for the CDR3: TGTGCCAGCAGCAGTCAGGGATGGGAGCAGTACTTC. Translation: CASSSQGWEQYF.

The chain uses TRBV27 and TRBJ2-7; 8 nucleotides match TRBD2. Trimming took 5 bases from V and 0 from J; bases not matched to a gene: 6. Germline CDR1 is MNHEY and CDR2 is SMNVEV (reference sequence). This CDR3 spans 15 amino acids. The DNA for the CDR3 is TGTGCCAGCAGTGTACTAGCGGCCAACTCCTACGAGCAGTACTTC. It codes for CASSVLAANSYEQYF.

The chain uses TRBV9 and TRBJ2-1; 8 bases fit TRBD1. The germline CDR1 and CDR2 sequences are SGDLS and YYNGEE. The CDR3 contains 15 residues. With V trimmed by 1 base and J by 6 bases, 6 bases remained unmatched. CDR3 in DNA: TGTGCCAGCAGCGTAACCACAGGGGGGCCCAATGAGCAGTTCTTC. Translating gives CASSVTTGGPNEQFF.

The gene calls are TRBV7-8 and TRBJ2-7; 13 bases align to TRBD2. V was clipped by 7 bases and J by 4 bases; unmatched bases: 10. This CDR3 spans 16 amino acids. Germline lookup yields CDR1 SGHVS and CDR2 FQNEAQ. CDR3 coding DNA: TGTGCCAGCAACACAAGGACTAGCGGGAGCTGGTACGAGCAGTACTTC. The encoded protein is CASNTRTSGSWYEQYF.

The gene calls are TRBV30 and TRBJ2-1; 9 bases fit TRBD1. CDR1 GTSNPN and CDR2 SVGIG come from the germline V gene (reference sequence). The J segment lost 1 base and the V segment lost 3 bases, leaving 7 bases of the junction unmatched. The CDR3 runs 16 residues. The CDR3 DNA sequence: TGTGCCTGGAGCGTAGGGACAGGGCCTTCCTACAATGAGCAGTTCTTC. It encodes CAWSVGTGPSYNEQFF.

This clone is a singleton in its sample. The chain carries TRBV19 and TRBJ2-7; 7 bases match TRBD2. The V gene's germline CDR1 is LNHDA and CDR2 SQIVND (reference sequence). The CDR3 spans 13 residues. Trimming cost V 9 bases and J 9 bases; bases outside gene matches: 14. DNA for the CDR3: TGTGCCAGCGAGGGGACTACATTACGAGCGCAGTACTTC. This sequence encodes CASEGTTLRAQYF.

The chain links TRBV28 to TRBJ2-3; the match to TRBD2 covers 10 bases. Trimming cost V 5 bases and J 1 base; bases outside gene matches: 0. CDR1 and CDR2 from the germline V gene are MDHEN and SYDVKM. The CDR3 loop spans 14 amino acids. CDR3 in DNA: TGTGCCAGCAGTGGACTAGCGGGCACAGATACGCAGTATTTT. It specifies CASSGLAGTDTQYF.

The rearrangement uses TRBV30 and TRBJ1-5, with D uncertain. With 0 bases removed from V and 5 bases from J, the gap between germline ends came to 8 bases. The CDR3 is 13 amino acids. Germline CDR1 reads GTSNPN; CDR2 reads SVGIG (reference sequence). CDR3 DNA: TGTGCCTGGAGTGTAAGGCAGGATCAGCCCCAGCATTTT. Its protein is CAWSVRQDQPQHF.

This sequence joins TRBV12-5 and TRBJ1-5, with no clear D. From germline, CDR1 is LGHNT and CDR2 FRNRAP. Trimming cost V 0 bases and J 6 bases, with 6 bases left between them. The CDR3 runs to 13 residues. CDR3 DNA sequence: TGTGCTAGTGGTTTGGTATGGAGTCAGCCCCAGCATTTT. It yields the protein CASGLVWSQPQHF. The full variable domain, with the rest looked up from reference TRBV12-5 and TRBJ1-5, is DARVTQTPRHKVTEMGQEVTMRCQPILGHNTVFWYRQTMMQGLELLAYFRNRAPLDDSGMPKDRFSAEMPDATLATLKIQPSEPRDSAVYFCASGLVWSQPQHFGDGTRLSIL.

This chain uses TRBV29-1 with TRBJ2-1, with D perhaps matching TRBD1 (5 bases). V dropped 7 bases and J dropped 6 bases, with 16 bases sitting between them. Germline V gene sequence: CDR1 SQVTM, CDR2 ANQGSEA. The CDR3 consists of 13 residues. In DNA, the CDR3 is TGCAGCGATGACAGAACTATACCCAATGAGCAGTTCTTC. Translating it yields CSDDRTIPNEQFF.

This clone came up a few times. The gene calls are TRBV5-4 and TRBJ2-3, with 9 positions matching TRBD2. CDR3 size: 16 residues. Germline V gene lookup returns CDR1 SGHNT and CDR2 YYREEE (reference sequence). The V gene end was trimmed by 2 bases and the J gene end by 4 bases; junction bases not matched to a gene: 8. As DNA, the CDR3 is TGTGCCAGCAGCTTTTTTAGCGGGAGTAACGCAGATACGCAGTATTTT. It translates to CASSFFSGSNADTQYF. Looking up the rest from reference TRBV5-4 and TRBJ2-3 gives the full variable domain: ETGVTQSPTHLIKTRGQQVTLRCSSQSGHNTVSWYQQALGQGPQFIFQYYREEENGRGNFPPRFSGLQFPNYSSELNVNALELDDSALYLCASSFFSGSNADTQYFGPGTRLTVL.

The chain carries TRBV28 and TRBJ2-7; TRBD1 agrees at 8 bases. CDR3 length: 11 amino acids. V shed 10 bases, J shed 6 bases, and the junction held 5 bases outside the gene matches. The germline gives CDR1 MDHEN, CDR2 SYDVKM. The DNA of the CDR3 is TGTGCCACAACCGGGACAGGCGAGCAGTACTTC. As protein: CATTGTGEQYF.

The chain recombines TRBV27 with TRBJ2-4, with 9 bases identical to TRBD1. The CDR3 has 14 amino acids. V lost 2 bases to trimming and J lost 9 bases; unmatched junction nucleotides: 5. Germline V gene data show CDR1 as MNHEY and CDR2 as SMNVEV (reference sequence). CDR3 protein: CASSLGTGMRIQYF. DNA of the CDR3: TGTGCCAGCAGTTTAGGGACAGGGATGCGCATTCAGTACTTC.